One and the same sample provided the 28 T cell receptor beta chains below, sequenced in a study of T-cell reconstitution after alpha-beta-depleted transplantation in children. TCRbeta library preparation incorporated unique molecular identifiers. Each CDR3 protein is one row after TCRdb ran MiXCR on the PCR reads. The sample yields more than 400,000 distinct CDR3 sequences, about an eighth seen once. This specimen was PBMCs, mostly from graft donor cells, taken 180 days after TCRalphabeta/CD19-depleted stem cell transplant. The receptor source for this set is a female patient between 2 and 15 years old who had a stem cell transplant for aplastic anemia, so the T cells may come from the graft donor.

This chain joins TRBV7-3 and TRBJ2-1; TRBD2 aligns across 7 bases. This CDR3 spans 15 amino acids. V was clipped by 2 bases and J by 7 bases; unmatched bases: 8. Germline V CDR1 and CDR2: SGHTA, FQGTGA. The CDR3 DNA reads as TGTGCCAGCAGCTTATTAGGCGGGAGTTGGAATGAGCAGTTCTTC. This codes for CASSLLGGSWNEQFF.

At least ten counts were recorded for this clonotype. V gene TRBV13 combines with J gene TRBJ2-7, with 8 bases lining up with TRBD1. Looked up from germline, CDR1 is PRHDT and CDR2 is FYEKMQ (reference sequence). This CDR3 region has 15 residues. After removal of 1 base from V and 1 base from J, the junction contained 3 bases not matched to a gene. CDR3 DNA sequence: TGTGCCAGCAGCTTAGATGGACAGGGTTCCTACGAGCAGTACTTC. Translating it yields CASSLDGQGSYEQYF.

The sample holds a few counts of this clonotype. V and J are TRBV15 and TRBJ2-1, with D unresolved. Trimming left V 0 bases short and J 2 bases short, with 8 bases between. The CDR3 extends over 15 amino acids. Germline assignment: CDR1 LNHNV and CDR2 YYDKDF (reference sequence). CDR3 coding DNA: TGTGCCACCAGCAGAGATCGGATTCCCTACAATGAGCAGTTCTTC. Its protein is CATSRDRIPYNEQFF.

There are many counts of this clonotype. J is TRBJ1-5 and V is TRBV12-3 or TRBV12-4; TRBD1 might be the D (5 bases). V lost 3 bases and J 3 bases, leaving 9 bases between the germline ends. This CDR3 comprises 14 residues. The CDR3 DNA follows: TGTGCCAGCAGTTTGGAAGGGGACAATCAGCCCCAGCATTTT. Amino acid sequence: CASSLEGDNQPQHF.

This clonotype was seen ten or more times. The chain carries TRBV15 and TRBJ2-2, with TRBD2 matching over 9 bases. The ends lost 6 bases at V and 6 bases at J; junction bases unmatched: 8. Germline V gene data show CDR1 as LNHNV and CDR2 as YYDKDF (reference sequence). This CDR3 spans 15 amino acids. In nucleotides, the CDR3 is TGTGCCACCAGGAGAAGCGGGAGGAATCCCGGGGAGCTGTTTTTT. Amino acids: CATRRSGRNPGELFF.

This clonotype was picked up a small number of times. The J gene is TRBJ2-7, the V gene TRBV7-2; TRBD1 matches at 10 bases. Germline CDR1 SGHTA, CDR2 FQGNSA. This CDR3 is 14 amino acids long. With 6 bases clipped from V and 4 bases from J, the junction kept 6 bases outside the gene matches. CDR3: CASREGGQGYEQYF. The CDR3 DNA follows: TGTGCCAGCAGAGAAGGGGGACAGGGGTACGAGCAGTACTTC.

V usage is TRBV21-1 and J usage is TRBJ1-1. TRBV21-1 is annotated as a pseudogene. This CDR3 is built from 17 residues. In DNA form, the CDR3 reads TGTGCCAGCAGCGAAACCCTCCGGGTCCGAAGGAACACTGAAGCTTTCTTT. The encoded protein is CASSETLRVRRNTEAFF.

The chain links TRBV6-6 to TRBJ2-3; 7 nucleotides agree with TRBD2. V gave up 6 bases and J gave up 8 bases; unmatched junction bases: 2. This CDR3 has 11 residues. Germline V gene data show CDR1 as MNHNY and CDR2 as SVGAGI (reference sequence). In nucleotides, the CDR3 is TGTGCCAGCAGGGCGGGGGTTACGCAGTATTTT. It specifies CASRAGVTQYF.

V gene TRBV18 combines with J gene TRBJ2-7; D gene unclear. Germline lookup yields CDR1 KGHSH and CDR2 LQKENI. Between the trimmed V and J ends, which lost 3 bases and 7 bases, there was a span of 7 bases. The CDR3 contains 11 residues. This CDR3 reads CASSPAHEQYF. CDR3 nucleotide sequence: TGTGCCAGCTCACCGGCGCATGAGCAGTACTTC.

This chain connects TRBV29-1 to TRBJ2-5; D may be TRBD1 or TRBD2 (6 bases each). Trimming took 5 bases from V and 5 from J, leaving 15 bases between them. The germline V gene has CDR1 SQVTM and CDR2 ANQGSEA. The CDR3 contains 13 residues. The CDR3 nucleotides are TGCAGCGTTTCGGACCGGGGGCCCGAGACCCAGTACTTC. Translating gives CSVSDRGPETQYF.

V is TRBV11-2 and J is TRBJ2-1, with 7 bases that match TRBD2. Germline lookup yields CDR1 SGHAT and CDR2 FQNNGV. Trimming at V came to 3 bases and at J to 10 bases, leaving 21 bases not matched to a gene. The CDR3 spans 18 residues. CDR3 in DNA: TGTGCCAGCAGCTTGAGGGGCTCCTGGGGGACGGGGGGAAAGGAGCAGTTCTTC. Its protein is CASSLRGSWGTGGKEQFF.

This clonotype was seen more than once but under ten times. The V call is TRBV25-1, the J call TRBJ2-5, with D possibly matching TRBD2 (5 bases). Germline-derived CDR1 and CDR2 are MGHDK and SYGVNS. The CDR3 has 14 amino acids. The ends were cut back, 1 base at V and 5 bases at J, with 11 bases in the middle. CDR3 bases: TGTGCCAGCAGTGAATTGCTAGCTGGGGAGACCCAGTACTTC. It codes for CASSELLAGETQYF. The variable domain in full, completed from reference TRBV25-1 and TRBJ2-5, reads EADIYQTPRYLVIGTGKKITLECSQTMGHDKMYWYQQDPGMELHLIHYSYGVNSTEKGDLSSESTVSRIRTEHFPLTLESARPSHTSQYLCASSELLAGETQYFGPGTRLLVL.

The chain uses TRBV3-1 and TRBJ2-7; tentatively, D is TRBD2 (7 bases). The CDR3 loop spans 17 amino acids. Germline V gene data show CDR1 as LGHDT and CDR2 as YNNKEL (reference sequence). The V end lost 1 base, the J end lost 3 bases, and 19 bases lay between the germline ends. The chain's CDR3 is CASSQGVAGALFYEQYV. Written as DNA, the CDR3 is TGTGCCAGCAGCCAAGGGGTCGCGGGGGCCCTCTTCTACGAGCAGTACGTC.

This clonotype appeared a few times. The V and J genes are TRBV7-8 and TRBJ2-7; no reliable D call. The germline CDR1 and CDR2 sequences are SGHVS and FQNEAQ. V lost 2 bases and J 3 bases, leaving 20 bases between the germline ends. This CDR3 is 17 amino acids long. This chain's CDR3 is CASSLQARQAPYYEQYV. The CDR3 nucleotides read TGTGCCAGCAGCTTACAAGCACGGCAGGCACCGTACTACGAGCAGTACGTC.

This clonotype has just a few counts. V usage is TRBV20-1 and J usage is TRBJ2-2; a weak D match, TRBD2 (7 bases). The CDR3 length is 16 residues. The V and J ends lost 0 bases and 6 bases respectively, with 17 bases between them. Looked up from germline, CDR1 is DFQATT and CDR2 is SNEGSKA (reference sequence). The CDR3 region has the DNA TGCAGTGCTAGAGACGGAAGGGGGGAGGGGGCCGGGGAGCTGTTTTTT. This codes for CSARDGRGEGAGELFF.

This clonotype was detected many times. V and J are TRBV5-1 and TRBJ1-1; D not resolved. Germline CDR1 SGHRS, CDR2 YFSETQ. CDR3 length equals 15 residues. V lost 1 base and J 3 bases, leaving 13 bases between the germline ends. The CDR3, as DNA: TGCGCCAGCAGCTTGAGGGCAGGACGTGACACTGAAGCTTTCTTT. Translation gives CASSLRAGRDTEAFF.

The rearrangement joins TRBV9 to TRBJ2-7, with 7 positions matching TRBD1. Germline-derived CDR1 and CDR2 are SGDLS and YYNGEE. This CDR3 has 14 amino acids. With 0 bases clipped from V and 4 bases from J, the junction kept 4 bases outside the gene matches. CDR3 in amino acids: CASSVEGQTYEQYV. DNA for the CDR3: TGTGCCAGCAGCGTAGAGGGACAGACTTACGAGCAGTACGTC.

The rearrangement joins TRBV5-5 to TRBJ2-1; 9 bases line up with TRBD2. CDR1 and CDR2 (germline): SGHKS, YYEKEE (reference sequence). The J segment lost 7 bases and the V segment lost 2 bases, leaving 7 bases of the junction unmatched. The CDR3 totals 15 residues. In DNA form, the CDR3 reads TGTGCCAGCAGCTTTGCGGGAGGGGGGATAAATGAGCAGTTCTTC. Its translation: CASSFAGGGINEQFF.

The chain combines TRBV4-1 with TRBJ2-1; D not certain. V lost 1 base and J 0 bases, leaving 7 bases between the germline ends. CDR3 length equals 15 residues. CDR1 is MGHRA and CDR2 is YSYEKL in the germline V gene. Written as DNA, the CDR3 is TGCGCCAGCAGCCAAGGGTTTAGCTCCTACAATGAGCAGTTCTTC. The encoded protein is CASSQGFSSYNEQFF.

This chain uses TRBV11-3 with TRBJ2-1; D uncertain. Looked up from germline, CDR1 is SGHNT and CDR2 is YENEEA. CDR3 length: 15 residues. The V gene lost 0 bases and the J gene lost 4 bases, with 10 bases spanning the gap. The CDR3, as DNA: TGTGCCAGCAGCTTAGATCCGGCGGTTTACAATGAGCAGTTCTTC. Its protein is CASSLDPAVYNEQFF.

The chain combines TRBV6-2 or TRBV6-3 with TRBJ1-2, with D unresolved. V lost 5 bases to trimming and J lost 4 bases, with 14 bases between them. The CDR3 loop spans 14 amino acids. Germline V gene lookup returns CDR1 MNHEY and CDR2 SVGEGT. The CDR3 protein is CASSPLAGPYGYTF. CDR3 nucleotides: TGTGCCAGCAGTCCCCTAGCCGGGCCCTATGGCTACACCTTC.

The chain uses TRBV3-1 and TRBJ2-3, with 8 bases aligning to TRBD2. The length of the CDR3 is 14 residues. Per the germline V gene, CDR1 is LGHDT and CDR2 is YNNKEL (reference sequence). Trimming removed 2 bases from V and 6 bases from J; junction bases left unmatched: 4. CDR3 nucleotides: TGTGCCAGCAGCCAATTAGCGGGAAGGGATACGCAGTATTTT. It translates to CASSQLAGRDTQYF.

The chain carries TRBV18 and TRBJ1-1; D not certain. V shed 6 bases and J shed 3 bases, with 32 bases lying between them. The CDR3 contains 20 residues. Germline assignment: CDR1 KGHSH and CDR2 LQKENI. CDR3 region: CASSPAEKGHLYPLHTEAFF. In nucleotides, the CDR3 is TGTGCCAGCTCCCCTGCAGAGAAAGGGCATTTATACCCCCTTCACACTGAAGCTTTCTTT. Combining the CDR3 with reference TRBV18 and TRBJ1-1 gives the whole variable domain NAGVMQNPRHLVRRRGQEARLRCSPMKGHSHVYWYRQLPEEGLKFMVYLQKENIIDESGMPKERFSAEFPKEGPSILRIQQVVRGDSAAYFCASSPAEKGHLYPLHTEAFFGQGTRLTVV.

This clonotype was seen a handful of times. The chain carries TRBV18 and TRBJ2-1; 10 bases agree with TRBD1. This CDR3 contains 18 residues. Trimming took 4 bases from V and 3 from J; bases not matched to a gene: 12. From germline, CDR1 is KGHSH and CDR2 LQKENI. CDR3 region: CASSRFIIRDRGYNEQFF. The CDR3 coding sequence is TGTGCCAGCTCACGTTTCATAATCCGGGACAGGGGCTACAATGAGCAGTTCTTC.

This clonotype was seen ten or more times. The V and J genes are TRBV20-1 and TRBJ2-1; D unresolved. Germline CDR1 and CDR2: DFQATT and SNEGSKA (reference sequence). Between the trimmed V and J ends, which lost 5 bases and 6 bases, there was a span of 14 bases. There are 13 residues in the CDR3. The CDR3 coding sequence is TGCAGTGCTCTTTCGGACCTGGGCAATGAGCAGTTCTTC. Its translation is CSALSDLGNEQFF.

This clonotype was seen repeatedly, ten times or more. The V call is TRBV7-6, the J call TRBJ2-5, with 10 positions matching TRBD2. Trimming cost V 8 bases and J 2 bases; bases outside gene matches: 8. The V gene's germline CDR1 is SGHVS and CDR2 FNYEAQ. This CDR3 has 15 amino acids. The CDR3 region has the DNA TGTGCCAGCCAACCCGGGACTAGCGTACAAGAGACCCAGTACTTC. Its translation: CASQPGTSVQETQYF.

The chain combines TRBV29-1 with TRBJ2-7; perhaps TRBD1 as D (6 bases). The CDR3 runs 14 residues. CDR1 and CDR2 from the germline V gene are SQVTM and ANQGSEA. Between the trimmed V and J ends, which lost 5 bases and 3 bases, there was a span of 17 bases. The CDR3 loop is CSVTGQSSYYEQYF. The CDR3 nucleotides are TGCAGCGTTACCGGACAGTCCTCCTACTACGAGCAGTACTTC.

This clonotype was observed a handful of times. The rearrangement joins TRBV12-3 or TRBV12-4 to TRBJ1-5; no clear D. The CDR3 runs to 15 residues. With 6 bases removed from V and 2 bases from J, the gap between germline ends came to 14 bases. The CDR3 DNA is TGTGCCAGCAGAAAAACAGATCACGGCAATCAGCCCCAGCATTTT. This sequence encodes CASRKTDHGNQPQHF.